This T cell receptor (beta chain) was sequenced for a study of molecular identifiers for immune sequencing clone quantification. Study-level findings and limits: Naive cells had under 1% of molecules in clones above 20 RNA copies, effectors over 98%. Identical TCR molecules that share a barcode could lead to an underestimation of highly expanded clone sizes.

Regarding this clonotype: Its cognate antigen is unknown.

When naive CD8 T cells were sorted, they were gated as CD8+CD4-CCR7+CD45RA+. Each CDR3 protein is one row after TCRdb ran MiXCR on the PCR reads. The sample shows 50,000 to 65,000 distinct CDR3 sequences, approximately 26% of them seen only once. V was cut by 1 base and J by 10 bases, with 16 bases left in between. The CDR3 is 14 amino acids. Germline lookup yields CDR1 LGHNA and CDR2 YNFKEQ. The material sequenced was naive CD8+ T cells from blood, with Jurkat cell RNA spiked in. Regarding subset: FACS-sorted CD8+CD4-CCR7+CD45RA+ naive T cells. V is TRBV4-2 and J is TRBJ1-2; a weak D match, TRBD1 (5 bases). The receptor's source is a human donor in good health. Some libraries in this study had Jurkat cell RNA spiked in. CDR3 sequence: CASSQAITGSDYTF. The CDR3 DNA follows: TGTGCCAGCAGCCAAGCGATAACAGGTTCCGACTACACCTTC.